The following is a T cell receptor beta chain sequence with its context. No cognate antigen has been identified for it. This sample was sequenced with an Illumina HiSeq 2000. TCR beta cDNA libraries were prepared using 5'RACE template switching, which introduced a universal primer site and unique molecular identifiers. cDNA synthesis was primed from the TCR beta constant segment and was followed by two successive PCR amplification steps. Turning to the authors' computational methods: Reads were demultiplexed and grouped by UMI with MIGEC, and clonotypes were assembled and quantified with MiTCR. Only TCR cDNA sequences supported by at least two reads were kept to exclude erroneous sequences. Downstream repertoire analysis used the tcR package, and clonotypes were matched across fractions by CDR3 nucleotide sequence plus V segment. VDJmatch was used to annotate antigen specificity against VDJdb, with one amino acid substitution in CDR3 permitted. Through TCRdb reprocessing, the reads give one entry per CDR3 protein sequence; DNA is omitted. The V and J calls come from TCRdb's annotation, not from the publication. This specimen's table enumerates 350,000 to 400,000 distinct CDR3 sequences. Approximately 12% of the sample is held by the ten biggest clonotypes.

The germline V gene specifies KGHDR as CDR1 and SFDVKD as CDR2. Taken from cysteine to phenylalanine, the CDR3 has 14 residues. The DNA is not on file. To determine HCMV serostatus, a commercial ELISA kit was used to detect HCMV-specific IgG in serum. Peripheral blood mononuclear cells were isolated from blood by Ficoll density gradient centrifugation. The source of the sample is a study of T cells expressing NK-cell markers (dated by TCRdb to about 2020). In terms of the full investigation: TCR beta-chain repertoires were profiled in sorted CD3+CD56+NKG2C+, CD3+CD56+NKG2C- and CD3+CD56-NKG2C+ T-cell subsets from several donors. Of the eight sequenced donors, seven were found to be HCMV-seropositive and one was found to be HCMV-seronegative. Sequencing of the libraries produced 2 x 150 bp reads on Illumina HiSeq 2000/2500, MiSeq or NextSeq. The eight sequenced donors were randomly selected healthy volunteers, three men and five women. Study-wide findings and limitations: It remained unclear whether the expanded NKG2C-expressing T cell clones were specific for HCMV antigens. In several donors, the dominant CD3+CD56+NKG2C+ clonotypes were found to rank among the top 10 CD8+ clonotypes and to make up roughly 1.0-8% of CD8+ T cells. Those dominant clonotypes were again the most abundant among CD3+CD56-NKG2C+ cells in several donors, at about 28.3-60.1%.

The receptor was derived from a woman in her 50s in good health. Donor details come from another sample of the same person, matched by shared clones. The chain links TRBV24-1 with TRBJ2-1. Sequenced material: blood T cells: a sorted CD56 or NKG2C T cell subset, CD4+ or CD8+ T cells, or bulk PBMC T cells (not recorded which). The CDR3 here reads CATSGRTLRDEQFF.